Listed below are T cell receptor beta chains from one sample, sequenced in a study of cytomegalovirus exposure and HLA in healthy donors. Sequencing was performed with immunoSEQ multiplex PCR; in TCRdb, only in-frame clones are kept and a portion is missing. The sample has over 200,000 clones; about 90% are singletons. Sequences were obtained from PBMCs. Receptors were obtained from a woman between 18 and 29 years old in good health and CMV-seronegative. Both conserved end residues are part of each CDR3. A D gene is named only where the DNA matches it firmly. The size entry is marked missing in some rows and otherwise reads once, few, many or a size class.

size	V	D	J	CDR3	DNA
.	TRBV7-6	.	TRBJ1-1	CASSLLPTGGGTNTEAFF	TGTGCCAGCAGCTTATTGCCAACTGGGGGGGGTACGAACACTGAAGCTTTCTTT
.	TRBV7-9	TRBD1	TRBJ2-1	CASSPGQGPNNEQFF	TGTGCCAGCAGCCCGGGACAGGGCCCTAACAATGAGCAGTTCTTC
.	TRBV7-9	TRBD1	TRBJ1-2	CASSSLQGWYGYTF	TGTGCCAGCAGCTCATTACAGGGGTGGTATGGCTACACCTTC
.	TRBV5-1	TRBD1	TRBJ2-7	CASSEGQGIVAYEQYF	TGCGCCAGCAGCGAAGGACAGGGGATCGTGGCCTACGAGCAGTACTTC
.	TRBV13	TRBD2	TRBJ2-2	CASSLAGGPYTGELFF	TGTGCCAGCAGCTTAGCGGGGGGGCCTTACACCGGGGAGCTGTTTTTT
.	TRBV6-6	TRBD1	TRBJ2-3	CASRRPTGVAMDTQYF	TGTGCCAGCAGACGCCCTACAGGGGTCGCAATGGATACGCAGTATTTT
.	TRBV19	.	TRBJ1-5	CASSLMIDRYNQPQHF	TGTGCCAGTAGCTTAATGATCGACAGGTATAATCAGCCCCAGCATTTT
.	TRBV2	TRBD2	TRBJ2-1	CASREGLAGSDEQFF	TGTGCCAGCAGAGAGGGACTAGCGGGGTCGGATGAGCAGTTCTTC
.	TRBV30	TRBD1	TRBJ1-1	CACPTGRSEAFF	TGTGCCTGCCCGACAGGGCGGTCTGAAGCTTTCTTT
few	TRBV2	TRBD1	TRBJ1-6	CASRGQDYNSPLHF	TGTGCCAGCAGGGGACAGGACTATAATTCACCCCTCCACTTT
.	TRBV5-1	.	TRBJ2-7	CASSLAGGPSYEQYF	TGCGCCAGCAGCTTGGCCGGAGGGCCGTCCTACGAGCAGTACTTC
.	TRBV7-8	.	TRBJ2-7	CASSPANLATSYEQYF	TGTGCCAGCAGCCCCGCAAATCTAGCGACTTCCTACGAGCAGTACTTC
.	TRBV7-9	TRBD1	TRBJ1-4	CASSFDSNRGPNEKLFF	TGTGCCAGCAGCTTCGACTCCAACAGGGGGCCTAATGAAAAACTGTTTTTT
.	TRBV12-5	TRBD1	TRBJ1-1	CASGQGQGEAFF	TGTGCTAGTGGTCAGGGACAGGGTGAAGCTTTCTTT
.	TRBV7-3	TRBD1	TRBJ2-7	CASSLELPGQGPYEQYF	TGTGCCAGCAGCTTAGAGCTCCCGGGACAGGGGCCTTACGAGCAGTACTTC
.	TRBV5-1	.	TRBJ1-3	CASSSDRWGNGNTIYF	TGCGCCAGCAGCTCAGACCGGTGGGGCAATGGAAACACCATATATTTT
once	TRBV7-2	TRBD1	TRBJ2-7	CASSPPGQGYEQYF	TGTGCCAGCAGCCCTCCGGGACAGGGTTACGAGCAGTACTTC